These T cell receptor beta chains were read from a single sample in a study of T-cell memory formation after mild COVID-19. TCRdb redid the calling of the 5' RACE reads with MiXCR, one entry per CDR3 protein. The sample carries hundreds of thousands of distinct CDR3 sequences, nearly 25% recorded once. Sequencing was performed on PBMCs or a T cell subset sorted from them (not recorded which). The receptors originated from an adult woman who had mild COVID-19 (a few samples of this study predate the infection). Cell type and time point are not known. Each CDR3 is given with its conserved first and last residue. A D gene is named only where the DNA matches it firmly. Part of the rows lack a size; the others show once, few, many or a class for expanded clones.

.	TRBV6-5	TRBD2	TRBJ2-5	CASTVTGGRETQYF	TGTGCCAGCACCGTTACGGGGGGGCGGGAGACCCAGTACTTC
.	TRBV6-5	TRBD1	TRBJ2-1	CASSYSGTGTNEQFF	TGTGCCAGCAGTTACTCGGGGACAGGGACGAATGAGCAGTTCTTC
few	TRBV4-1	.	TRBJ2-7	CASSQAAGRSYEQYF	TGCGCCAGCAGCCAAGCTGCAGGGAGGTCCTACGAGCAGTACTTC
.	TRBV18	TRBD2	TRBJ2-7	CATSQRGSDEQYF	TGTGCCACCTCCCAGCGGGGGTCTGACGAGCAGTACTTC
few	TRBV7-9	.	TRBJ1-6	CASSSMAVGESPLHF	TGTGCCAGCAGCTCGATGGCCGTCGGGGAATCACCCCTCCACTTT
many	TRBV5-1	.	TRBJ2-7	CASSPTAYEQYF	TGCGCCAGCAGCCCTACAGCTTACGAGCAGTACTTC
.	TRBV18	TRBD2	TRBJ2-1	CASSPQSSGGYNEQFF	TGTGCCAGCTCACCACAATCTAGCGGGGGCTACAATGAGCAGTTCTTC
few	TRBV5-1	.	TRBJ2-2	CASSLGDTFVAGELFF	TGCGCCAGCAGCTTGGGGGACACGTTCGTGGCCGGGGAGCTGTTTTTT
.	TRBV9	.	TRBJ1-2	CASSGRWGAAGYTF	TGTGCCAGCAGCGGCCGGTGGGGGGCGGCTGGCTACACCTTC
.	TRBV19	TRBD2	TRBJ2-7	CASSIDQLAGSSEQYF	TGTGCCAGTAGTATAGATCAGCTAGCGGGAAGCTCCGAGCAGTACTTC
.	TRBV7-6	.	TRBJ2-7	CASSLELVAYEQYF	TGTGCCAGCAGCTTAGAACTGGTTGCCTACGAGCAGTACTTC
many	TRBV12-3/TRBV12-4	TRBD2	TRBJ2-1	CASSLKTSGRPNEQFF	TGTGCCAGCAGTTTAAAAACTAGCGGGAGACCCAATGAGCAGTTCTTC
few	TRBV12-3/TRBV12-4	.	TRBJ1-2	CASSSPPNLGYGYTF	TGTGCCAGCAGTTCGCCACCCAATCTTGGCTATGGCTACACCTTC
.	TRBV16	.	TRBJ2-7	CASSPGRLSYEQYF	TGTGCCAGTAGCCCAGGACGGCTCTCCTACGAGCAGTACTTC
few	TRBV12-3/TRBV12-4	.	TRBJ2-7	CASSYGFYEQYF	TGTGCCAGCAGTTACGGATTCTACGAGCAGTACTTC
.	TRBV6-4	TRBD2	TRBJ2-1	CASRTGTSVPGEQFF	TGTGCCAGCAGGACCGGGACTAGCGTTCCCGGTGAGCAGTTCTTC
few	TRBV19	.	TRBJ2-7	CASSITGTSYEQYF	TGTGCCAGTAGTATTACAGGCACCTCCTACGAGCAGTACTTC
.	TRBV24-1	.	TRBJ2-3	CATSDLRVGRGGDTQYF	TGTGCCACCAGTGATTTGCGGGTGGGCAGGGGTGGAGATACGCAGTATTTT
few	TRBV5-1	.	TRBJ2-1	CASSLVAGSNNEQFF	TGCGCCAGCAGCTTGGTGGCGGGATCGAACAATGAGCAGTTCTTC
few	TRBV7-9	TRBD2	TRBJ2-3	CASSLSGLAGFSMSTDTQYF	TGTGCCAGCAGCTTAAGCGGGCTAGCGGGGTTTTCTATGAGCACAGATACGCAGTATTTT
few	TRBV7-6	.	TRBJ2-1	CASGDLRVSSYNEQFF	TGTGCCAGCGGAGACCTCAGGGTTTCGTCCTACAATGAGCAGTTCTTC
few	TRBV12-3/TRBV12-4	.	TRBJ1-1	CASSPGRTEAFF	TGTGCCAGCAGTCCAGGGCGGACTGAAGCTTTCTTT
.	TRBV7-3	.	TRBJ2-3	CPFWGRNTDTQYF	TGTCCATTCTGGGGCAGAAACACAGATACGCAGTATTTT
.	TRBV15	.	TRBJ1-6	CATSREVANSPLHF	TGTGCCACCAGCAGAGAAGTAGCTAATTCACCCCTCCACTTT
few	TRBV20-1	TRBD1	TRBJ2-7	CSARTGPYEQYF	TGCAGTGCTCGGACAGGGCCCTACGAGCAGTACTTC
.	TRBV29-1	.	TRBJ1-1	CSVEGRVGEAFF	TGCAGCGTTGAAGGCAGGGTGGGTGAAGCTTTCTTT
few	TRBV29-1	TRBD1	TRBJ1-2	CSARTGEGGYTF	TGCAGCGCGCGAACAGGGGAGGGTGGCTACACCTTC
few	TRBV11-2	.	TRBJ1-3	CASSLPRGSGNTIYF	TGTGCCAGCAGCCTCCCCCGGGGCTCTGGAAACACCATATATTTT
few	TRBV5-1	.	TRBJ2-7	CASSLSPTPTYEQYF	TGCGCCAGCAGCTTGTCCCCGACACCCACCTACGAGCAGTACTTC
few	TRBV7-2	.	TRBJ2-2	CASTQDPTGELFF	TGTGCCAGCACCCAGGACCCGACCGGGGAGCTGTTTTTT
.	TRBV29-1	TRBD2	TRBJ2-3	CSVRTSGRLGTQYF	TGCAGCGTGCGGACTAGCGGGAGGTTAGGTACGCAGTATTTT
few	TRBV27	TRBD2	TRBJ2-7	CASAGTSGSPDSYEQYF	TGTGCCAGCGCCGGGACTAGCGGGAGTCCCGACTCCTACGAGCAGTACTTC
.	TRBV2	TRBD1	TRBJ2-2	CASIARGHTGELFF	TGTGCCAGCATCGCAAGGGGGCACACCGGGGAGCTGTTTTTT
.	TRBV6-1	.	TRBJ2-4	CASSDGSGRSPSF	TGTGCCAGCAGTGATGGGTCGGGGCGTTCCCCCTCATTC
.	TRBV30	.	TRBJ2-5	CAWSVTGQPQETQYF	TGTGCCTGGAGTGTAACTGGACAGCCACAAGAGACCCAGTACTTC
.	TRBV27	TRBD1	TRBJ2-7	CASSARQGRSYEQYF	TGTGCCAGCAGTGCCAGACAGGGCCGCTCCTACGAGCAGTACTTC
.	TRBV18	TRBD1	TRBJ1-6	CASSPPGDSNSPLHF	TGTGCCAGCTCACCACCGGGGGACAGTAATTCACCCCTCCACTTT
.	TRBV20-1	.	TRBJ1-5	CSARGRDNQPQHF	TGCAGTGCCCGGGGACGGGACAATCAGCCCCAGCATTTT
few	TRBV7-3	.	TRBJ2-2	CASSYVGGASGELFF	TGTGCCAGCAGCTATGTCGGGGGCGCGTCCGGGGAGCTGTTTTTT
few	TRBV20-1	.	TRBJ2-3	CSAERSDRPSTDTQYF	TGCAGTGCTGAACGGTCGGACAGACCTAGCACAGATACGCAGTATTTT
few	TRBV12-3/TRBV12-4	.	TRBJ1-1	CASSGTYQAGEAFF	TGTGCCAGCAGTGGGACCTACCAAGCGGGTGAAGCTTTCTTT
few	TRBV29-1	TRBD1	TRBJ1-1	CSVWTGRSTEAFF	TGCAGCGTTTGGACAGGGAGGAGCACTGAAGCTTTCTTT
.	TRBV28	TRBD1	TRBJ1-6	CASSPSTGRNSPLHF	TGTGCCAGCAGTCCTTCGACAGGGAGGAATTCACCCCTCCACTTT
.	TRBV20-1	.	TRBJ2-3	CSAFTGIDTQYF	TGCAGTGCTTTTACAGGGATAGATACGCAGTATTTT
.	TRBV3-1	.	TRBJ2-1	CASSQLDTIGRFF	TGTGCCAGCAGCCAATTGGATACGATAGGGAGGTTCTTC
.	TRBV5-1	TRBD2	TRBJ2-1	CASGWDGGMYNEQFF	TGCGCCAGCGGCTGGGACGGGGGGATGTACAATGAGCAGTTCTTC
few	TRBV6-2/TRBV6-3	.	TRBJ1-1	CASSSGHLILNTEAFF	TGTGCCAGCAGTTCGGGACACTTGATTTTGAACACTGAAGCTTTCTTT
many	TRBV12-3/TRBV12-4	.	TRBJ2-7	CASSSGPTGEYF	TGTGCCAGCAGTTCGGGACCCACCGGGGAGTACTTC
.	TRBV5-6	.	TRBJ2-7	CASSFPGSPYEQYF	TGTGCCAGCAGCTTCCCGGGATCCCCCTACGAGCAGTACTTC
.	TRBV7-3	TRBD2	TRBJ2-2	CASSLTRSGLAWTGELFF	TGTGCCAGCAGCTTAACCCGCTCGGGACTAGCTTGGACCGGGGAGCTGTTTTTT
few	TRBV4-2	.	TRBJ2-5	CASSQDGLPQETQYF	TGTGCCAGCAGCCAAGATGGCTTGCCCCAAGAGACCCAGTACTTC
few	TRBV7-2	.	TRBJ2-3	CASSLGRIPDTQYF	TGTGCCAGCAGCCTAGGCAGAATTCCAGATACGCAGTATTTT